The clone carrying this TCR beta chain came up many times. The antigen is not known. This entry belongs to a study of human T cells and chemical hapten exposure. Study-level results: The number of TCRs over 1 in 1000 frequency stayed unchanged after DPC.

CDR3 length: 14 amino acids. V was pared by 5 bases and J by 8 bases, with 10 bases of the junction left unmatched. The V gene's germline CDR1 is KGHSH and CDR2 LQKENI. As the library was built, unique molecular identifiers were attached to individual cDNA molecules. Original handling: Individual samples carried between roughly 23,224 and 750,000 TCRs, with about 88,000 as the median. Via MiXCR, TCRdb re-called the 5' RACE reads, giving one row per CDR3 protein. Here the V and J calls rest on TCRdb's processing, not on the authors' analysis. The sample lists about 140,000 distinct CDR3 sequences; over 3.5% were seen once. The template was total RNA from unfractionated whole blood.

The chain joins TRBV18 to TRBJ1-2; 8 nucleotides line up with TRBD1. This TCR came from a female donor in good health. CDR3 loop: CASSYDRGVEGYTF. In DNA, the CDR3 is TGTGCCAGCTCATACGACAGGGGAGTTGAGGGCTACACCTTC.